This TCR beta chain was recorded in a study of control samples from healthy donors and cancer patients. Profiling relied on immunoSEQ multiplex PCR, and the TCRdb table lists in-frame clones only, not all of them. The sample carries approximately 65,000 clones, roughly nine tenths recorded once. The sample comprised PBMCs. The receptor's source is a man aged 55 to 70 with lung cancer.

The DNA for the CDR3 is TGTGCCAGCAGCGTTAGCGGGCGCACAGATACGCAGTATTTT. This sequence encodes CASSVSGRTDTQYF. The chain uses TRBV9 and TRBJ2-3; 7 bases fit TRBD2. The CDR3 runs to 14 residues. Germline-derived CDR1 and CDR2 are SGDLS and YYNGEE. The V gene end was trimmed by 2 bases and the J gene end by 1 base; junction bases not matched to a gene: 1.